This T cell receptor beta chain comes out of a study of response to subunit inactivated influenza vaccine. TCRdb re-analysed the RT-PCR reads in MiXCR, keeping a single row per CDR3 protein. The sample comprises about 780,000 distinct CDR3 sequences, under 20% of which are singletons, and roughly 10% rests with the top ten. Germline assignment: CDR1 SGHTA and CDR2 FQGNSA. V gave up 5 bases and J gave up 2 bases, with 16 bases separating them. This CDR3 comprises 16 residues. This clonotype was detected a few times. The sample here was PBMCs from blood, taken roughly 5 days after vaccination. The V and J genes are TRBV7-2 and TRBJ2-1; D is possibly TRBD1 or TRBD2 (5 bases each). The sequence derives from a man aged 50-60 years who received an inactivated influenza vaccine. The CDR3, as DNA: TGTGCCAGCAGCATTGGGACCTACAGTACCTACAATGAGCAGTTCTTC. This sequence encodes CASSIGTYSTYNEQFF.